These 10 T cell receptor beta chains originate from one sample sequenced in a study of T cell responses to AZD1222 COVID-19 vaccine. The protocol was immunoSEQ multiplex PCR, while the TCRdb copy is restricted to in-frame clones and leaves out a portion. The sample lists 85,000 to 90,000 clones, roughly 87% occurring once. Sample: peripheral blood, taken on day 0 of AZD1222 vaccination. These receptors all come from an adult in good health.

The V call is TRBV7-9, the J call TRBJ2-1, with 10 bases lining up with TRBD2. CDR1 is SEHNR and CDR2 is FQNEAQ in the germline V gene (reference sequence). The V and J ends lost 2 bases and 6 bases, in that order; junction bases with no gene match: 4. The CDR3 has 15 amino acids. For the CDR3, the DNA is TGTGCCAGCAGCTTACTGGCTAGCGGGGGCAATGAGCAGTTCTTC. Protein sequence: CASSLLASGGNEQFF.

This clone came up once. V usage is TRBV2 and J usage is TRBJ1-1; a weak D match, TRBD1 (5 bases). This CDR3 comprises 14 residues. The V gene's germline CDR1 is SNHLY and CDR2 FYNNEI. The V end was cut by 3 bases, the J end by 5 bases, with 13 bases between. Written as DNA, the CDR3 is TGTGCCAGCAGTGAGGGGGGGAGAATAACTGAAGCTTTCTTT. Its translation is CASSEGGRITEAFF.

The CDR3 DNA is TGTGCCAGCAGTGAAGTCAGGGGTGGCTACACCTTC. Protein sequence: CASSEVRGGYTF. The chain links TRBV2 to TRBJ1-2; tentatively, D is TRBD1 (6 bases). The CDR3 is made up of 12 amino acids. CDR1 SNHLY and CDR2 FYNNEI come from the germline V gene. Trimming cost V 1 base and J 7 bases, with 7 bases left between them. The complete variable domain, with remaining parts taken from reference TRBV2 and TRBJ1-2, reads EPEVTQTPSHQVTQMGQEVILRCVPISNHLYFYWYRQILGQKVEFLVSFYNNEISEKSEIFDDQFSVERPDGSNFTLKIRSTKLEDSAMYFCASSEVRGGYTFGSGTRLTVV.

J is TRBJ1-3 and V is TRBV23-1; no clear D gene. TRBV23-1 is an open reading frame, and its role is uncertain. The CDR3 extends over 16 amino acids. Trimming left V 0 bases short and J 2 bases short, with 11 bases between. CDR3 DNA sequence: TGCGCCAGCAGTCAATCAGACCGCCTGGCTGGAAACACCATATATTTT. Translating it yields CASSQSDRLAGNTIYF.

The genes are TRBV9 and TRBJ2-1; 8 bases agree with TRBD1. V trimming: 4 bases; J trimming: 4 bases; junction bases outside the gene matches: 7. CDR3 size: 15 residues. Germline CDR1 is SGDLS and CDR2 is YYNGEE. The CDR3 here is CASSPSGTGYNEQFF. CDR3 DNA sequence: TGTGCCAGCAGCCCCTCCGGGACAGGTTACAATGAGCAGTTCTTC. The full variable domain, its missing parts supplied by reference TRBV9 and TRBJ2-1, is DSGVTQTPKHLITATGQRVTLRCSPRSGDLSVYWYQQSLDQGLQFLIQYYNGEERAKGNILERFSAQQFPDLHSELNLSSLELGDSALYFCASSPSGTGYNEQFFGPGTRLTVL.

The chain uses TRBV9 and TRBJ1-3; D may be TRBD1 (5 bases). Germline lookup yields CDR1 SGDLS and CDR2 YYNGEE. This CDR3 spans 16 amino acids. With 0 bases removed from V and 0 bases from J, the gap between germline ends came to 10 bases. CDR3 sequence (DNA): TGTGCCAGCAGCGTAGCAGGGCTTAGCTCTGGAAACACCATATATTTT. This translates into CASSVAGLSSGNTIYF. Based on the CDR3 plus reference TRBV9 and TRBJ1-3, the full variable domain is DSGVTQTPKHLITATGQRVTLRCSPRSGDLSVYWYQQSLDQGLQFLIQYYNGEERAKGNILERFSAQQFPDLHSELNLSSLELGDSALYFCASSVAGLSSGNTIYFGEGSWLTVV.

This sequence joins TRBV27 and TRBJ2-5, with 12 bases fitting TRBD2. This CDR3 comprises 15 residues. After removal of 6 bases from V and 6 bases from J, the junction contained 8 bases not matched to a gene. The germline V gene has CDR1 MNHEY and CDR2 SMNVEV (reference sequence). The CDR3 protein is CASSLLAGGPKTQYF. In nucleotides, the CDR3 is TGTGCCAGCAGCCTTCTAGCGGGGGGGCCGAAGACCCAGTACTTC.

The chain employs TRBV7-2 and TRBJ1-4, with D maybe TRBD1 (5 bases). Germline V CDR1 and CDR2: SGHTA, FQGNSA. The CDR3 is 14 amino acids. V was clipped by 5 bases and J by 8 bases, with 15 bases between them. The CDR3 is CASSPGGKSEKLFF. CDR3 bases: TGTGCCAGCAGCCCTGGGGGGAAGAGCGAAAAACTGTTTTTT.

The rearrangement links TRBV19 to TRBJ1-4; D gene ambiguous. The V gene's germline CDR1 is LNHDA and CDR2 SQIVND (reference sequence). V gave up 5 bases and J gave up 4 bases, with 14 bases separating them. The CDR3 contains 15 residues. CDR3 region: CASSLRRNYNEKLFF. The CDR3 DNA reads TGTGCCAGTAGTCTCCGCCGGAATTATAATGAAAAACTGTTTTTT.

The CDR3 spells CASSLGPLAGVIYNEQFF. The CDR3, as DNA: TGTGCCAGCAGCTTGGGCCCACTAGCGGGGGTGATCTACAATGAGCAGTTCTTC. The chain couples TRBV5-4 to TRBJ2-1; 11 bases agree with TRBD2. Losses at the gene ends were 0 bases for V and 3 bases for J; bases not matched to a gene: 8. CDR3 size: 18 residues. Germline CDR1 SGHNT, CDR2 YYREEE (reference sequence).